This record concerns one TCR beta chain sequence. What it binds is not known. The sequenced template was cDNA made from the entire isolated RNA. Using immunoSEQ multiplex PCR, the repertoire was profiled, and TCRdb retains in-frame clones only, with some absent. Here the sample spans under 850,000 clones, around an eighth being singletons. This specimen belongs to a study of beta chain features in type 1 diabetes. Overall study results and limits: When Type 1 diabetes patients were examined, their TCRB CDR3s proved moderately but significantly shorter in all four CD4+ subsets.

Trimming took off 0 bases at V and 9 bases at J, with 12 bases between the two ends. CDR3 length: 15 residues. Germline CDR1 MNHEY, CDR2 SVGAGI. The J gene is TRBJ1-6, the V gene TRBV6-5; D might be TRBD1 (5 bases). The source material was naive CD4+ T cells from blood. This receptor was identified in a man aged 18 to 30 with type 1 diabetes. The CDR3 loop is CASSYSKGTGSPLHF. CDR3 DNA sequence: TGTGCCAGCAGTTACTCGAAAGGGACCGGTTCACCCCTCCACTTT.